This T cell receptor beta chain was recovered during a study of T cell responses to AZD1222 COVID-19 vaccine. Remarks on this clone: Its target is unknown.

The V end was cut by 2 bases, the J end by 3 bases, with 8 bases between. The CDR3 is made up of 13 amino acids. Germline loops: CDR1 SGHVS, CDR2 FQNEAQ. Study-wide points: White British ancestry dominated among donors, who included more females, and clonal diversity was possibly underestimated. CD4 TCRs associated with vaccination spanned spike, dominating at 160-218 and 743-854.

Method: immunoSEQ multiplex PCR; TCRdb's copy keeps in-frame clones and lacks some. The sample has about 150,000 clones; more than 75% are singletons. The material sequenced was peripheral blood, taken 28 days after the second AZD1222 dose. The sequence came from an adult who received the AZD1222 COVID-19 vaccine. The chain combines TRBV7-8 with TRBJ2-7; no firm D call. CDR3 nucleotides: TGTGCCAGCAGCTTAACTGTTGGCTACGAGCAGTACTTC. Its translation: CASSLTVGYEQYF.